The sequence of this T cell receptor beta chain was determined in a study of T cells in Graves' hyperthyroidism and ophthalmopathy. The CDR3 regions of TCR beta were amplified from RNA transcripts. In the first-round RT-PCR of the TCR CDR3, the HTBI primer set was used. Via MiXCR, TCRdb re-called the multiplex PCR reads, giving one row per CDR3 protein. The top ten hold 2.5% to 4% of the sample, which has about 610,000 distinct CDR3 sequences, about 16% seen once. The CDR3 totals 15 residues. Per the germline V gene, CDR1 is GTSNPN and CDR2 is SVGIG (reference sequence). Trimming left V 5 bases short and J 6 bases short, with 19 bases between. This clonotype was counted only a few times.

The source is a middle-aged woman with Graves' ophthalmopathy. This chain joins TRBV30 and TRBJ2-2; either TRBD1 or TRBD2 may supply D (6 bases each). The sequencing sample was made of blood. Here the CDR3 DNA reads TGTGCCTGGGCTAGGGGGGAAAGGTTGGCCGGGGAGCTGTTTTTT. Translation gives CAWARGERLAGELFF.